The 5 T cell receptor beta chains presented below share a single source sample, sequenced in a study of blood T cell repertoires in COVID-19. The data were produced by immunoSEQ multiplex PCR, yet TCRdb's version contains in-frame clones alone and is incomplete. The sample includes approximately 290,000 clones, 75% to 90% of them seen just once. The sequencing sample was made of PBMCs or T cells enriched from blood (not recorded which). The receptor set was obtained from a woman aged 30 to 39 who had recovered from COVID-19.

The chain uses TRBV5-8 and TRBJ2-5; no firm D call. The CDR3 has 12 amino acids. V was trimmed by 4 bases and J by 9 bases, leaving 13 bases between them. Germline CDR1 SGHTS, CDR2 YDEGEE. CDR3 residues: CASSASPVAQYF. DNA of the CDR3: TGTGCCAGCAGCGCCTCCCCAGTGGCCCAGTACTTC.

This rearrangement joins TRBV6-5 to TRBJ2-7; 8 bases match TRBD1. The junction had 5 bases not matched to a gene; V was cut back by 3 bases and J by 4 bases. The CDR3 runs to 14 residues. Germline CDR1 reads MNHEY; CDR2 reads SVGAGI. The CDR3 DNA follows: TGTGCCAGCAGTTATGGACAGGGTCGTTACGAGCAGTACTTC. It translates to CASSYGQGRYEQYF.

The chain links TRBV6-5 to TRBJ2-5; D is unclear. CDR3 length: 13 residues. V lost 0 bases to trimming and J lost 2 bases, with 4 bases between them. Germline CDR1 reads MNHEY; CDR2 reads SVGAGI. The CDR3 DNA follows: TGTGCCAGCAGTTACTCGCGGCAAGAGACCCAGTACTTC. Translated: CASSYSRQETQYF.

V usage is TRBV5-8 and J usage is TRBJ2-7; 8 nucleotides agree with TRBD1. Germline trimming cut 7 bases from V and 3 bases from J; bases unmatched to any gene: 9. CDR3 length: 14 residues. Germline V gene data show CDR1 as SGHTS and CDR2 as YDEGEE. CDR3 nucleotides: TGTGCCAGCTTCTGGGGGACAGGACACTACGAGCAGTACTTC. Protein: CASFWGTGHYEQYF. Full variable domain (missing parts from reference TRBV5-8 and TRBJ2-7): EAGVTQSPTHLIKTRGQQATLRCSPISGHTSVYWYQQALGLGLQFLLWYDEGEERNRGNFPPRFSGRQFPNYSSELNVNALELEDSALYLCASFWGTGHYEQYFGPGTRLTVT.

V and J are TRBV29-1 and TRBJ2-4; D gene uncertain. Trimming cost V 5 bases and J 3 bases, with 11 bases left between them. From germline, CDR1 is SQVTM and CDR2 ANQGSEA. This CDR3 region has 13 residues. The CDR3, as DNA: TGCAGCGTTCGTGAGGTTAACAAAAACATTCAGTACTTC. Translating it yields CSVREVNKNIQYF.